Each of the 5 T cell receptor beta chains below was sequenced from the same sample in a study of shared clonotypes between healthy human individuals. Sequencing used immunoSEQ multiplex PCR; TCRdb keeps in-frame clones, though not all of them. The repertoire holds fewer than 1.6 million clones, with approximately 98.5% as singletons. Sequenced material: naive CD4+ T cells sorted from blood. The subset was: CD45RA+ positively selected. These receptors came from a man younger than 40 in good health.

The chain recombines TRBV7-3 with TRBJ1-1; no clear D. Trimming cost V 1 base and J 7 bases, with 10 bases left between them. CDR3 length: 13 residues. Germline CDR1 reads SGHTA; CDR2 reads FQGTGA. This CDR3 is CASSLRPDFEAFF. The CDR3 nucleotides are TGTGCCAGCAGCTTAAGACCAGACTTTGAAGCTTTCTTT.

This clone is a singleton in its sample. The J gene is TRBJ2-7, the V gene TRBV7-8; D perhaps matches TRBD2 (5 bases). Germline CDR1 is SGHVS and CDR2 is FQNEAQ. CDR3 length equals 14 residues. V lost 8 bases to trimming and J lost 3 bases, with 17 bases between them. The CDR3, as DNA: TGTGCCAGCGGCCTAAGCGGAGGACGCTACGAGCAGTACTTC. This codes for CASGLSGGRYEQYF.

The rearrangement joins TRBV5-4 to TRBJ2-2, with 8 bases that match TRBD2. The CDR3 runs to 17 residues. With 0 bases clipped from V and 5 bases from J, the junction kept 9 bases outside the gene matches. From germline, CDR1 is SGHNT and CDR2 YYREEE (reference sequence). CDR3 region: CASSLVGQRGFTGELFF. The DNA of the CDR3 is TGTGCCAGCAGCTTGGTGGGCCAGCGGGGGTTTACCGGGGAGCTGTTTTTT. Filled out from reference TRBV5-4 and TRBJ2-2, the complete variable domain reads ETGVTQSPTHLIKTRGQQVTLRCSSQSGHNTVSWYQQALGQGPQFIFQYYREEENGRGNFPPRFSGLQFPNYSSELNVNALELDDSALYLCASSLVGQRGFTGELFFGEGSRLTVL.

The chain combines TRBV27 with TRBJ1-5; TRBD1 might be the D (5 bases). Germline V gives CDR1 MNHEY, CDR2 SMNVEV (reference sequence). CDR3 length: 17 residues. Between the trimmed V and J ends, which lost 2 bases and 7 bases, there was a span of 21 bases. CDR3 DNA: TGTGCCAGCAGTTTAAGCACAGCTCAAGGGGCCAGACAGCCCCAGCATTTT. Its protein product is CASSLSTAQGARQPQHF.

The gene calls are TRBV4-1 and TRBJ1-2; 8 bases line up with TRBD1. V lost 2 bases and J lost 4; bases outside the gene matches: 3. The CDR3 has 14 amino acids. Germline assignment: CDR1 MGHRA and CDR2 YSYEKL. In DNA, the CDR3 is TGCGCCAGCAGCCAAACCGGACAGGGCTATGGCTACACCTTC. It translates to CASSQTGQGYGYTF.